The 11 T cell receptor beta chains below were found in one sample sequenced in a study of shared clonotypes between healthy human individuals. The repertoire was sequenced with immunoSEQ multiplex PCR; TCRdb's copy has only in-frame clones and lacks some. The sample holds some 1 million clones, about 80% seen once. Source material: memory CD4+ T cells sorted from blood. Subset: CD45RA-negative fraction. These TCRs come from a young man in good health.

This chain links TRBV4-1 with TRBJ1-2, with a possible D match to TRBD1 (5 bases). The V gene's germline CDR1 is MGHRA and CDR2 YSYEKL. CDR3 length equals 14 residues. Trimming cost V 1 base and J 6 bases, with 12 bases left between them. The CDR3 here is CASSQVGGSDGYTF. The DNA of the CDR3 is TGCGCCAGCAGCCAAGTTGGGGGTAGTGATGGCTACACCTTC.

CDR3 in amino acids: CASSTPGQGTNEQFF. In DNA, the CDR3 is TGTGCCAGCAGCACTCCGGGACAGGGCACCAATGAGCAGTTCTTC. The V call is TRBV28, the J call TRBJ2-1; TRBD1 aligns across 9 bases. CDR3 length: 15 residues. Trimming at V came to 6 bases and at J to 6 bases, leaving 9 bases not matched to a gene. Germline V gives CDR1 MDHEN, CDR2 SYDVKM.

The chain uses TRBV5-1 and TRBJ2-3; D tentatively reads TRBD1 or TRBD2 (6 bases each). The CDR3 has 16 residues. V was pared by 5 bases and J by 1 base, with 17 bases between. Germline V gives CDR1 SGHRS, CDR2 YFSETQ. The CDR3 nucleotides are TGCGCCAGCAGTTCTCCGGGGGCGCTCGGCACAGATACGCAGTATTTT. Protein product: CASSSPGALGTDTQYF.

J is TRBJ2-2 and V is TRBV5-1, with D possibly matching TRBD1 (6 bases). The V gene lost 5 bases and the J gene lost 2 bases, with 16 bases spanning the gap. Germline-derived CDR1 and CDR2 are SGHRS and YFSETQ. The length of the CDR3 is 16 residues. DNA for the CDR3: TGCGCCAGCAGTATCAGATCAGGGGTAAACACCGGGGAGCTGTTTTTT. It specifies CASSIRSGVNTGELFF. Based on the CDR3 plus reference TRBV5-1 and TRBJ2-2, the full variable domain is KAGVTQTPRYLIKTRGQQVTLSCSPISGHRSVSWYQQTPGQGLQFLFEYFSETQRNKGNFPGRFSGRQFSNSRSEMNVSTLELGDSALYLCASSIRSGVNTGELFFGEGSRLTVL.

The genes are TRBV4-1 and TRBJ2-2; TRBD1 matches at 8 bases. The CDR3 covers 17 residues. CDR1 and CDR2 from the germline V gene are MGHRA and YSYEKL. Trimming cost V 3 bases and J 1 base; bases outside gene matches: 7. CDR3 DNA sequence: TGCGCCAGCAGCCACCCCCCGACAGGGGAGAACACCGGGGAGCTGTTTTTT. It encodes CASSHPPTGENTGELFF.

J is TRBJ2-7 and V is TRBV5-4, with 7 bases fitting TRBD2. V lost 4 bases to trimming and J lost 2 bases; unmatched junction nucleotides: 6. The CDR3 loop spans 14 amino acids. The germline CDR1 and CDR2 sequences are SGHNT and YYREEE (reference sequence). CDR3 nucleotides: TGTGCCAGCAGCCCTCCGGGAGGCACCTACGAGCAGTACTTC. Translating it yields CASSPPGGTYEQYF.

The CDR3 loop reads CASSSGQGVTEAFF. The CDR3 DNA reads as TGTGCCAGCAGCTCGGGACAGGGGGTTACTGAAGCTTTCTTT. V is TRBV7-2 and J is TRBJ1-1; TRBD1 aligns across 11 bases. This CDR3 is built from 14 residues. CDR1 SGHTA and CDR2 FQGNSA come from the germline V gene. J gave up 5 bases and V 4 bases, and 3 bases lay outside the gene matches.

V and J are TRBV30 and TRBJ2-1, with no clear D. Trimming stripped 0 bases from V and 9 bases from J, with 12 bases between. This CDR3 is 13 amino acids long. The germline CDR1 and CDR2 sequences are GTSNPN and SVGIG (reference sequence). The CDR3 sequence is CAWSVLWVPEQFF. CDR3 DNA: TGTGCCTGGAGTGTTCTTTGGGTGCCTGAGCAGTTCTTC.

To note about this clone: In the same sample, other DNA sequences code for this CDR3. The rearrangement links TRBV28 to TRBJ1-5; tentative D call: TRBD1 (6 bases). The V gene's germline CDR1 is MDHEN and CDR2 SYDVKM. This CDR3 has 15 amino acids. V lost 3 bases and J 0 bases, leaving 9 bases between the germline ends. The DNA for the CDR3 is TGTGCCAGCAGTTTGGACAGATATAGCAATCAGCCCCAGCATTTT. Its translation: CASSLDRYSNQPQHF.

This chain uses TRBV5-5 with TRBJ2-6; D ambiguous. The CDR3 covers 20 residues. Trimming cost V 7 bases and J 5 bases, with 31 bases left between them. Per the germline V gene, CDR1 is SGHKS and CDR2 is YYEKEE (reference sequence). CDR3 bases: TGTGCCAGCCGGAATCCTGTCTCGCACATCGCACAAAGTCGGGCCAACGTCCTGACTTTC. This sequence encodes CASRNPVSHIAQSRANVLTF.

The CDR3 DNA reads as TGTGCCAGCAGCTTAGCGGGCCGGGGGGGCTCCTACAATGAGCAGTTCTTC. Translation: CASSLAGRGGSYNEQFF. The chain has TRBV7-2 and TRBJ2-1; 8 bases match TRBD2. J lost 0 bases, V lost 0 bases, and 4 bases had no gene match. The CDR3 runs 17 residues. Germline V gene data show CDR1 as SGHTA and CDR2 as FQGNSA.